These 32 T cell receptor beta chains were all obtained from the same sample, sequenced in a study of early T cells in non-severe SARS-CoV-2 infection. One entry per CDR3 protein results from TCRdb running MiXCR on the 5' RACE reads. The sample shows over 30,000 distinct CDR3 sequences, about 6.5% of them seen only once. Sequences were obtained from whole blood. These receptors were obtained from an adult who was a healthcare worker with PCR-confirmed SARS-CoV-2 infection or an uninfected control (not recorded which).

This clonotype is medium-sized by share. CDR3 sequence (DNA): TGCAGTGCCCCCGACAGGACCAGCACAGATACGCAGTATTTT. Protein: CSAPDRTSTDTQYF. The V and J genes are TRBV20-1 and TRBJ2-3, with D possibly TRBD1 on 6 matching bases. Germline V lookup: CDR1 DFQATT, CDR2 SNEGSKA (reference sequence). Trimming stripped 6 bases from V and 0 bases from J, with 13 bases between. The CDR3 sequence is 14 residues long.

The V call is TRBV5-1, the J call TRBJ2-2; tentative D call: TRBD1 (6 bases). Germline CDR1 and CDR2: SGHRS and YFSETQ. Between the trimmed V and J ends, which lost 0 bases and 6 bases, there was a span of 12 bases. The CDR3 loop spans 15 amino acids. This CDR3 is CASSLAAGAPGELFF. Written as DNA, the CDR3 is TGCGCCAGCAGCTTGGCGGCAGGGGCCCCCGGGGAGCTGTTTTTT.

This clonotype has more than one count but fewer than ten. The chain couples TRBV7-9 to TRBJ1-1, with D possibly TRBD1 on 5 matching bases. CDR1 and CDR2 (germline): SEHNR, FQNEAQ (reference sequence). CDR3 length equals 14 residues. With 5 bases removed from V and 2 bases from J, the gap between germline ends came to 12 bases. The CDR3 here is CASSRTGVNTEAFF. The CDR3, as DNA: TGTGCCAGCAGCCGTACGGGGGTTAACACTGAAGCTTTCTTT.

This clonotype showed up many times. The chain recombines TRBV20-1 with TRBJ2-7; TRBD2 is a possible D gene (6 bases). Per germline, CDR1 DFQATT and CDR2 SNEGSKA (reference sequence). The CDR3 sequence is 14 residues long. Trimming left V 3 bases short and J 9 bases short, with 21 bases between. DNA of the CDR3: TGCAGTGCTAGGATGGCTAGCGAGCCCCTCGTGCAGTACTTC. Amino acid sequence: CSARMASEPLVQYF.

In its sample, this clonotype is medium-sized. CDR3 protein: CASSLFSRAPDTQYF. The DNA of the CDR3 is TGTGCCAGCAGCTTATTCTCCAGGGCCCCAGATACGCAGTATTTT. V and J are TRBV7-8 and TRBJ2-3; maybe TRBD1 (5 bases). Germline V gives CDR1 SGHVS, CDR2 FQNEAQ. The CDR3 has 15 amino acids. Trimming pared 2 bases from V and 4 bases from J, leaving 13 bases between.

This clonotype is termed medium-sized (0.01 to 0.1%). V gene TRBV2 combines with J gene TRBJ2-1; D perhaps matches TRBD1 (5 bases). Trimming shortened V by 6 bases and J by 6 bases, and 12 bases separated the two germline ends. The CDR3 extends over 13 amino acids. The germline V gene encodes CDR1 SNHLY and CDR2 FYNNEI. This chain's CDR3 is CASRDWGPNEQFF. In DNA form, the CDR3 reads TGTGCCAGCAGAGATTGGGGCCCCAATGAGCAGTTCTTC.

This clonotype was recorded many times. CDR3 protein: CASSSQGLDTQYF. The DNA for the CDR3 is TGTGCCAGCAGCTCACAGGGTTTAGATACGCAGTATTTT. This rearrangement joins TRBV7-2 to TRBJ2-3; tentatively, D is TRBD1 (6 bases). V was cut by 4 bases and J by 5 bases, with 10 bases left in between. The CDR3 sequence is 13 residues long. Germline V gene sequence: CDR1 SGHTA, CDR2 FQGNSA.

Relative to its sample, this clonotype is medium-sized. The V call is TRBV20-1, the J call TRBJ1-1; TRBD1 might be the D (6 bases). The germline CDR1 and CDR2 sequences are DFQATT and SNEGSKA (reference sequence). V lost 6 bases and J lost 9, with 17 bases in between. The CDR3 covers 12 residues. The CDR3, as DNA: TGCAGTGCAACGACGACAGGTTCAAAAGCTTTCTTT. This translates into CSATTTGSKAFF.

Within the sample, this clonotype is medium-sized. J is TRBJ2-2 and V is TRBV5-5; TRBD1 or TRBD2 may be the D gene (6 bases each). The germline V gene has CDR1 SGHKS and CDR2 YYEKEE (reference sequence). This CDR3 is 16 amino acids long. The V gene lost 5 bases and the J gene lost 1 base, with 15 bases spanning the gap. In DNA, the CDR3 is TGTGCCAGCAGGTTTACGGGGGCTGGGAACACCGGGGAGCTGTTTTTT. Residues: CASRFTGAGNTGELFF.

The sample holds many counts of this clonotype. The V and J genes are TRBV24-1 and TRBJ2-3; D is uncertain. The germline V gene encodes CDR1 KGHDR and CDR2 SFDVKD. The ends were cut back, 0 bases at V and 4 bases at J, with 7 bases in the middle. The CDR3 length is 14 residues. The CDR3 loop reads CATSDLGQADTQYF. In DNA, the CDR3 is TGTGCCACCAGTGATTTGGGTCAGGCAGATACGCAGTATTTT.

The sample holds a few counts of this clonotype. This chain connects TRBV7-9 to TRBJ1-2; no reliable D call. Trimming removed 2 bases from V and 1 base from J, with 11 bases in between. The CDR3 contains 15 residues. From germline, CDR1 is SEHNR and CDR2 FQNEAQ (reference sequence). CDR3 sequence reads: CASSLLGTNNYGYTF. CDR3 bases: TGTGCCAGCAGCTTACTGGGAACCAATAACTATGGCTACACCTTC.

In its sample, this clonotype was seen many times. This chain connects TRBV12-3 or TRBV12-4 to TRBJ1-4, with TRBD1 identical over 9 bases. This CDR3 is built from 17 residues. V gave up 4 bases and J gave up 2 bases; unmatched junction bases: 8. CDR3 in amino acids: CASSSPAGTGTNEKLFF. The CDR3 DNA reads as TGTGCCAGCAGTTCCCCCGCCGGGACAGGGACTAATGAAAAACTGTTTTTT.

This clonotype was picked up many times. The genes are TRBV7-2 and TRBJ2-7; 9 positions agree with TRBD1. J gave up 3 bases and V 3 bases, and 6 bases lay outside the gene matches. CDR1 SGHTA and CDR2 FQGNSA come from the germline V gene. CDR3 length: 15 amino acids. The CDR3 protein is CASSFRTGDDYEQYF. CDR3 bases: TGTGCCAGCAGCTTCCGGACAGGGGACGACTACGAGCAGTACTTC.

The sample holds many counts of this clonotype. This rearrangement joins TRBV18 to TRBJ2-3; D call uncertain. The CDR3 length is 13 residues. Per the germline V gene, CDR1 is KGHSH and CDR2 is LQKENI. V was clipped by 2 bases and J by 4 bases, with 7 bases between them. The CDR3 DNA reads as TGTGCCAGCTCACCAGAGGTCGCAGATACGCAGTATTTT. Translated, it gives CASSPEVADTQYF. Drawing the rest from reference TRBV18 and TRBJ2-3, the complete variable domain is NAGVMQNPRHLVRRRGQEARLRCSPMKGHSHVYWYRQLPEEGLKFMVYLQKENIIDESGMPKERFSAEFPKEGPSILRIQQVVRGDSAAYFCASSPEVADTQYFGPGTRLTVL.

This clonotype was counted many times. The rearrangement joins TRBV29-1 to TRBJ2-5, with 7 bases matching TRBD1. In germline, CDR1 is SQVTM, CDR2 ANQGSEA. Trimming took 4 bases from V and 3 from J; bases not matched to a gene: 5. The CDR3 extends over 13 amino acids. The CDR3 loop is CSVAEDRKETQYF. In DNA form, the CDR3 reads TGCAGCGTTGCTGAGGACAGGAAAGAGACCCAGTACTTC.

This clonotype was seen ten or more times. DNA of the CDR3: TGTGCCTGGAGGCTTGACCGGAACACTGAAGCTTTCTTT. Its translation is CAWRLDRNTEAFF. This sequence joins TRBV30 and TRBJ1-1; D is undetermined. The length of the CDR3 is 13 residues. Germline lookup yields CDR1 GTSNPN and CDR2 SVGIG (reference sequence). Trimming shortened V by 3 bases and J by 1 base, and 9 bases separated the two germline ends.

This clonotype was observed a few times. Here the CDR3 DNA reads TGTGCCAGCAGGGATTTAGGGGCCCACGAGCAGTACTTC. Its translation is CASRDLGAHEQYF. The genes are TRBV11-2 and TRBJ2-7; D is perhaps TRBD1 (5 bases). Germline V gene data show CDR1 as SGHAT and CDR2 as FQNNGV. This CDR3 has 13 residues. Trimming pared 6 bases from V and 5 bases from J, leaving 14 bases between.

This clonotype was picked up many times. The chain has TRBV10-2 and TRBJ1-4; D not resolved. Looked up from germline, CDR1 is WSHSY and CDR2 is SAAADI. CDR3 length: 13 residues. V lost 7 bases and J 10 bases, leaving 16 bases between the germline ends. The CDR3 loop reads CASNPDLMGKLFF. Written as DNA, the CDR3 is TGCGCCAGCAACCCGGACCTCATGGGAAAACTGTTTTTT.

This clonotype occurred many times. The J gene is TRBJ1-3, the V gene TRBV18, with 8 bases that match TRBD1. CDR1 and CDR2 from the germline V gene are KGHSH and LQKENI. Losses at the gene ends were 6 bases for V and 2 bases for J; bases not matched to a gene: 12. The CDR3 is 17 residues long. In nucleotides, the CDR3 is TGTGCCAGCTCGCCTGAGACAGGGGCACGCACTGGAAACACCATATATTTT. This encodes CASSPETGARTGNTIYF.

Only a few counts were recorded for this clonotype. V is TRBV12-2 and J is TRBJ2-7. TRBV12-2 is shown as a pseudogene. This CDR3 comprises 13 residues. In nucleotides, the CDR3 is TGTGCAAGTCGCTTAGACACACCCTACGAGCAGTACTTC. Residues: CASRLDTPYEQYF.

This clonotype counts as medium-sized (0.01 to 0.1%). V gene TRBV30 combines with J gene TRBJ2-7; D is possibly TRBD2 (7 bases). The V gene's germline CDR1 is GTSNPN and CDR2 SVGIG (reference sequence). The ends were cut back, 8 bases at V and 6 bases at J, with 14 bases in the middle. The CDR3 consists of 11 residues. DNA for the CDR3: TGTGCCACGAAGGGGGGGCTCGAGCAGTACTTC. Protein product: CATKGGLEQYF.

This clonotype has more than one count but fewer than ten. The chain is built from TRBV2 and TRBJ1-1; D gene uncertain. The CDR3 consists of 13 residues. Trimming shortened V by 8 bases and J by 2 bases, and 12 bases separated the two germline ends. CDR1 is SNHLY, CDR2 FYNNEI, per germline. The CDR3 sequence is CASQTEENTEAFF. The CDR3 region has the DNA TGTGCCAGCCAAACGGAGGAAAACACTGAAGCTTTCTTT.

This clonotype was detected many times. V usage is TRBV5-5 and J usage is TRBJ2-3; D ambiguous. Germline V gene sequence: CDR1 SGHKS, CDR2 YYEKEE (reference sequence). This CDR3 region has 14 residues. The V end lost 2 bases, the J end lost 0 bases, and 7 bases lay between the germline ends. The CDR3, as DNA: TGTGCCAGCAGCTTTAAAGTTAGCACAGATACGCAGTATTTT. Protein sequence: CASSFKVSTDTQYF. Looking up the rest from reference TRBV5-5 and TRBJ2-3 gives the full variable domain: DAGVTQSPTHLIKTRGQQVTLRCSPISGHKSVSWYQQVLGQGPQFIFQYYEKEERGRGNFPDRFSARQFPNYSSELNVNALLLGDSALYLCASSFKVSTDTQYFGPGTRLTVL.

This clonotype was seen ten or more times. J is TRBJ2-1 and V is TRBV6-5; 8 nucleotides match TRBD2. With V trimmed by 3 bases and J by 9 bases, 10 bases remained unmatched. CDR1 and CDR2 from the germline V gene are MNHEY and SVGAGI. The CDR3 is made up of 15 amino acids. In DNA, the CDR3 is TGTGCCAGCAGTTATACGGGACTAGGGGCGACTGAGCAGTTCTTC. Amino acids: CASSYTGLGATEQFF.

The J gene is TRBJ2-7, the V gene TRBV6-2 or TRBV6-3; 10 bases agree with TRBD1. The CDR3 spans 15 residues. Losses at the gene ends were 6 bases for V and 1 base for J; bases not matched to a gene: 6. Germline CDR1 reads MNHEY; CDR2 reads SVGEGT. The CDR3 bases are TGTGCCAGCAGGAGGGACAGGGGCCTATCCTACGAGCAGTACTTC. This sequence encodes CASRRDRGLSYEQYF.

Details on this clonotype: A single base separates this from a much larger clone, so it may be a read error. The chain employs TRBV6-2 or TRBV6-3 and TRBJ2-1, with D unresolved. CDR1 and CDR2 (germline): MNHEY, SVGEGT. The CDR3 is 14 residues long. The V and J ends lost 4 bases and 3 bases respectively, with 10 bases between them. The DNA for the CDR3 is TGTGCCAGCAGTTGGGTAGCACGCTACAATGAGCAGTTCTTC. This sequence encodes CASSWVARYNEQFF.

The sample holds many counts of this clonotype. This sequence joins TRBV13 and TRBJ2-7, with 13 bases fitting TRBD2. This CDR3 contains 15 residues. V gave up 5 bases and J gave up 4 bases; unmatched junction bases: 5. CDR1 and CDR2 (germline): PRHDT, FYEKMQ (reference sequence). CDR3 in amino acids: CASSRLAGGSYEQYF. Here the CDR3 DNA reads TGTGCCAGCAGCCGACTAGCGGGGGGTTCATACGAGCAGTACTTC. Full variable domain (outside the CDR3, taken from reference TRBV13 and TRBJ2-7): AAGVIQSPRHLIKEKRETATLKCYPIPRHDTVYWYQQGPGQDPQFLISFYEKMQSDKGSIPDRFSAQQFSDYHSELNMSSLELGDSALYFCASSRLAGGSYEQYFGPGTRLTVT.

This clonotype was observed many times. V and J are TRBV2 and TRBJ2-3, with D possibly being TRBD1 (6 bases). This CDR3 region has 14 residues. Germline CDR1 SNHLY, CDR2 FYNNEI. Trimming took 5 bases from V and 2 from J, leaving 11 bases between them. The CDR3 protein is CASSPWGPTDTQYF. In nucleotides, the CDR3 is TGTGCCAGCAGTCCCTGGGGGCCCACAGATACGCAGTATTTT. Full variable domain (missing parts from reference TRBV2 and TRBJ2-3): EPEVTQTPSHQVTQMGQEVILRCVPISNHLYFYWYRQILGQKVEFLVSFYNNEISEKSEIFDDQFSVERPDGSNFTLKIRSTKLEDSAMYFCASSPWGPTDTQYFGPGTRLTVL.

This clonotype was recorded many times. V and J are TRBV6-5 and TRBJ2-3; D gene uncertain. Germline CDR1 is MNHEY and CDR2 is SVGAGI. V dropped 6 bases and J dropped 4 bases, with 11 bases sitting between them. The CDR3 is 13 amino acids. The CDR3 protein is CASRSAGADTQYF. The CDR3 bases are TGTGCCAGCAGATCAGCAGGAGCAGATACGCAGTATTTT.

This clonotype came up a few times. This chain uses TRBV5-5 with TRBJ1-1; weak D call: TRBD1 (5 bases). V lost 0 bases and J 0 bases, leaving 9 bases between the germline ends. Germline CDR1 SGHKS, CDR2 YYEKEE (reference sequence). The CDR3 is 15 amino acids. CDR3 in DNA: TGTGCCAGCAGCTTGGGACAGACCATGAACACTGAAGCTTTCTTT. Encoded protein: CASSLGQTMNTEAFF.

This clonotype was counted ten times or more. V usage is TRBV4-1 and J usage is TRBJ1-1; weak D call: TRBD1 (6 bases). This CDR3 comprises 13 residues. CDR1 is MGHRA, CDR2 YSYEKL, per germline. Trimming left V 3 bases short and J 8 bases short, with 13 bases between. CDR3 coding DNA: TGCGCCAGCAGCCACTTACAGGGAGGGGAAGCTTTCTTT. It specifies CASSHLQGGEAFF.

This clonotype has more than one count but fewer than ten. The chain couples TRBV28 to TRBJ1-5, with TRBD1 matching 8 bases. The trim removed 7 bases at V and 5 bases at J, leaving 7 bases unmatched. The CDR3 sequence is 14 residues long. CDR1 is MDHEN, CDR2 SYDVKM, per germline. The CDR3 sequence: CASTTTGEDQPQHF. CDR3 in DNA: TGTGCCAGCACCACGACAGGGGAGGATCAGCCCCAGCATTTT.